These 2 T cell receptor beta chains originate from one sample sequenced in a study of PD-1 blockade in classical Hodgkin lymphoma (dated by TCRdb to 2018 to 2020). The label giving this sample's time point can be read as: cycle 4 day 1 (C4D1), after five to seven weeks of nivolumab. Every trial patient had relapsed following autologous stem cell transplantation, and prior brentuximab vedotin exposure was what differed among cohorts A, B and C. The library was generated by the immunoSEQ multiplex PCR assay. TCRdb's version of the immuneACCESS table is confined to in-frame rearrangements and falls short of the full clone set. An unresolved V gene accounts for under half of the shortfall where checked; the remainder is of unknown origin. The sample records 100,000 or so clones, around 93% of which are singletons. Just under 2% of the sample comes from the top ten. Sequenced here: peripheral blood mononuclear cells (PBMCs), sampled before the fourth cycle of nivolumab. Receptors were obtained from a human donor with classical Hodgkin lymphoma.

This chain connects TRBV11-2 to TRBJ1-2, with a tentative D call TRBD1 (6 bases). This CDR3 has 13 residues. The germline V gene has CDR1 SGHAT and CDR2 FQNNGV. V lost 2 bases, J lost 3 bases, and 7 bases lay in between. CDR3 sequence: CASSLRTDYGYTF. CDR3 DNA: TGTGCCAGCAGCTTAAGGACAGACTATGGCTACACCTTC.

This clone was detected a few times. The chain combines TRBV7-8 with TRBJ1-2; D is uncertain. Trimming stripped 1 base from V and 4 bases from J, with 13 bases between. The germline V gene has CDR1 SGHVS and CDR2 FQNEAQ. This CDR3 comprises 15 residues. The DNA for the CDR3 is TGTGCCAGCAGCTTAGGTAACGGAGCCTTCTATGGCTACACCTTC. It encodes CASSLGNGAFYGYTF.